One sample yielded the 29 T cell receptor beta chains listed below, sequenced in a study of T cell repertoires in cytomegalovirus infection. The antigens these receptors bind are not known. TCRdb independently ran MiXCR on the reads; one entry per CDR3 protein. The profile covers approximately 910,000 distinct CDR3 sequences, with around 32% appearing a single time and over 12% taken by the ten largest. Sample: cultured CD8+ T cells from PBMCs, taken from culture after CMV antigen stimulation. These receptors all stem from a human donor in good health (CMV status not recorded). Some clones in this sample may be carry-over from other donors' samples.

The V and J genes are TRBV7-9 and TRBJ1-3; TRBD1 matches 7 bases. Germline V gives CDR1 SEHNR, CDR2 FQNEAQ (reference sequence). The CDR3 is made up of 15 amino acids. V lost 3 bases and J lost 4; bases outside the gene matches: 6. The CDR3 reads CASSLVRDRGNTIYF. CDR3 DNA: TGTGCCAGCAGCTTGGTCCGGGACAGAGGAAACACCATATATTTT.

In this sample, this clonotype turned up a few times. This chain joins TRBV9 and TRBJ2-1, with 10 bases that match TRBD2. This CDR3 is 14 amino acids long. The V gene end was trimmed by 7 bases and the J gene end by 9 bases; junction bases not matched to a gene: 10. CDR1 is SGDLS and CDR2 is YYNGEE in the germline V gene. The DNA of the CDR3 is TGTGCCAGCGGGGGGGCTAGCGGGGGTATTGAGCAGTTCTTC. This gives the protein CASGGASGGIEQFF.

There are a few counts of this clonotype. The chain recombines TRBV7-2 with TRBJ1-4; D call uncertain. Germline assignment: CDR1 SGHTA and CDR2 FQGNSA. The CDR3 covers 12 residues. Trimming left V 5 bases short and J 4 bases short, with 5 bases between. CDR3 sequence (DNA): TGTGCCAGCAGCCCTTTTAATGAAAAACTGTTTTTT. Protein sequence: CASSPFNEKLFF.

In its sample, this clonotype was seen a few times. V and J are TRBV2 and TRBJ2-1; TRBD2 agrees at 13 bases. The CDR3 spans 15 residues. The germline gives CDR1 SNHLY, CDR2 FYNNEI. The V gene end was trimmed by 5 bases and the J gene end by 7 bases; junction bases not matched to a gene: 5. The CDR3 DNA follows: TGTGCCAGCAGTACCGGGACTAGCGGGGAGAATGAGCAGTTCTTC. It encodes CASSTGTSGENEQFF.

This clonotype occurred many times. Here the CDR3 DNA reads TGTGCCAGCGGTGAGGGGGCCAGCTCCTATAATTCACCCCTCCACTTT. It encodes CASGEGASSYNSPLHF. The chain couples TRBV12-3 or TRBV12-4 to TRBJ1-6, with 7 bases fitting TRBD1. The CDR3 length is 16 residues. J gave up 0 bases and V 8 bases, and 7 bases lay outside the gene matches.

This clonotype was observed a handful of times. V usage is TRBV19 and J usage is TRBJ1-1; unclear D gene. Germline V lookup: CDR1 LNHDA, CDR2 SQIVND (reference sequence). CDR3 length: 16 residues. Trimming removed 6 bases from V and 4 bases from J, with 21 bases in between. CDR3 protein: CASSKPRQAGVTEAFF. Here the CDR3 DNA reads TGTGCCAGTAGCAAACCAAGGCAGGCTGGGGTCACTGAAGCTTTCTTT.

V usage is TRBV12-3 or TRBV12-4 and J usage is TRBJ2-5; 7 bases match TRBD1. The CDR3 covers 15 residues. The V gene end was trimmed by 5 bases and the J gene end by 2 bases; junction bases not matched to a gene: 8. CDR3 protein: CASSQRQGPQETQYF. Here the CDR3 DNA reads TGTGCCAGCAGTCAGAGACAGGGCCCGCAAGAGACCCAGTACTTC.

The chain employs TRBV27 and TRBJ1-2, with 7 bases that match TRBD1. V gave up 5 bases and J gave up 6 bases; unmatched junction bases: 12. The CDR3 sequence is 15 residues long. Per the germline V gene, CDR1 is MNHEY and CDR2 is SMNVEV (reference sequence). The CDR3 DNA sequence: TGTGCCAGCAGTCCCCTCGGGGCAGGGGGGGATGGCTACACCTTC. It is translated as CASSPLGAGGDGYTF.

This CDR3 reads CSASFKGAVSYEQYF. The CDR3 DNA follows: TGCAGTGCTAGTTTTAAGGGAGCGGTCTCCTACGAGCAGTACTTC. The gene calls are TRBV20-1 and TRBJ2-7, with D possibly TRBD2 on 5 matching bases. Trimming stripped 3 bases from V and 0 bases from J, with 15 bases between. The CDR3 extends over 15 amino acids. Germline V CDR1 and CDR2: DFQATT, SNEGSKA (reference sequence).

This sequence joins TRBV6-5 and TRBJ1-2, with 7 bases lining up with TRBD1. J gave up 0 bases and V 7 bases, and 14 bases lay outside the gene matches. This CDR3 comprises 17 residues. Germline V gene lookup returns CDR1 MNHEY and CDR2 SVGAGI. CDR3 region: CASMGWDSGTSNYGYTF. The CDR3 DNA reads as TGTGCCAGCATGGGATGGGACAGCGGCACCTCTAACTATGGCTACACCTTC.

This clonotype was counted at least ten times. J is TRBJ2-5 and V is TRBV20-1; 11 bases map to TRBD2. CDR1 is DFQATT and CDR2 is SNEGSKA in the germline V gene (reference sequence). J was trimmed by 2 bases and V by 6 bases; bases with no gene match: 5. The CDR3 runs to 14 residues. The CDR3 region is CSATSGGTQETQYF. The CDR3 nucleotides are TGCAGTGCCACTAGCGGGGGTACACAAGAGACCCAGTACTTC.

This chain joins TRBV5-1 and TRBJ2-7, with a weak D call TRBD1 (5 bases). The CDR3 sequence is 15 residues long. Germline V gene sequence: CDR1 SGHRS, CDR2 YFSETQ. Trimming shortened V by 0 bases and J by 4 bases, and 14 bases separated the two germline ends. The CDR3 coding sequence is TGCGCCAGCAGCTTGGATAGGGGTCGTCAGTACGAGCAGTACGTC. Protein sequence: CASSLDRGRQYEQYV.

J is TRBJ2-3 and V is TRBV28; 8 nucleotides line up with TRBD2. This CDR3 region has 13 residues. With V trimmed by 6 bases and J by 6 bases, 5 bases remained unmatched. In germline, CDR1 is MDHEN, CDR2 SYDVKM. CDR3 bases: TGTGCCAGCAGCGGGGGGGCCTATGATACGCAGTATTTT. Its translation is CASSGGAYDTQYF.

The chain uses TRBV3-1 and TRBJ2-5; D might be TRBD1 or TRBD2, each matching 5 bases. The V gene's germline CDR1 is LGHDT and CDR2 YNNKEL (reference sequence). V was cut by 1 base and J by 0 bases, with 9 bases left in between. This CDR3 is 15 amino acids long. The CDR3 loop reads CASSQGDGYQETQYF. CDR3 nucleotides: TGTGCCAGCAGCCAAGGGGACGGATACCAAGAGACCCAGTACTTC.

On this clonotype itself: The junction and the germline gene differ at one end; a read error may be behind it. V usage is TRBV27 and J usage is TRBJ2-2; D unclear. This CDR3 has 14 amino acids. CDR1 is MNHEY, CDR2 SMNVEV, per germline (reference sequence). The CDR3 reads CANSLQKNTGELFF. CDR3 in DNA: TGTGCCAACAGTTTACAGAAGAACACCGGGGAGCTGTTTTTT.

The chain is built from TRBV27 and TRBJ2-1; D ambiguous. This CDR3 comprises 10 residues. CDR1 and CDR2 from the germline V gene are MNHEY and SMNVEV (reference sequence). Trimming cost V 11 bases and J 8 bases, with 10 bases left between them. CDR3 loop: CAVGRYEQFF. The CDR3 DNA reads as TGTGCCGTCGGTCGGTATGAGCAGTTCTTC.

The genes are TRBV4-1 and TRBJ1-5; the D is unclear. CDR3 length: 13 residues. V was cut by 3 bases and J by 7 bases, with 10 bases left in between. The germline V gene has CDR1 MGHRA and CDR2 YSYEKL. The CDR3 is CASSHEIQQPQHF. The CDR3 nucleotides read TGCGCCAGCAGCCACGAGATACAGCAGCCCCAGCATTTT.

The J gene is TRBJ2-6, the V gene TRBV28; D ambiguous. Germline CDR1 MDHEN, CDR2 SYDVKM. The CDR3 length is 16 residues. With 3 bases removed from V and 0 bases from J, the gap between germline ends came to 9 bases. CDR3 DNA sequence: TGTGCCAGCAGTTTGCTTTTCGCCTCTGGGGCCAACGTCCTGACTTTC. As protein: CASSLLFASGANVLTF.

This chain's CDR3 is CASSFWDVRLNYGYTF. The CDR3 coding sequence is TGTGCCAGCAGTTTTTGGGACGTCCGACTTAACTATGGCTACACCTTC. This chain joins TRBV12-3 or TRBV12-4 and TRBJ1-2; tentatively, D is TRBD1 (5 bases). The CDR3 contains 16 residues. Deletions cut 3 bases from V and 1 base from J, with 15 bases between.

The sample holds many counts of this clonotype. The chain joins TRBV7-2 to TRBJ2-6; TRBD2 aligns across 8 bases. This CDR3 has 20 residues. The V and J ends lost 1 base and 0 bases, in that order; junction bases with no gene match: 11. Germline V gene data show CDR1 as SGHTA and CDR2 as FQGNSA. The CDR3 region is CASSLGLSGGLSSGANVLTF. The CDR3 DNA reads TGTGCCAGCAGCTTAGGTTTGAGCGGGGGACTAAGCTCTGGGGCCAACGTCCTGACTTTC.

This clonotype was counted between two and nine times. This chain joins TRBV14 and TRBJ2-5; the D is unclear. The CDR3 covers 13 residues. Germline CDR1 SGHDN, CDR2 FVKESK. V was clipped by 6 bases and J by 1 base, with 9 bases between them. CDR3 in amino acids: CASSRAVQETQYF. Written as DNA, the CDR3 is TGTGCCAGCAGTAGGGCCGTCCAAGAGACCCAGTACTTC.

This clonotype was found many times. The chain recombines TRBV7-2 with TRBJ1-2; 7 bases line up with TRBD1. This CDR3 spans 13 amino acids. Unmatched junction bases numbered 9, after V lost 9 bases and J lost 5 bases. Germline V lookup: CDR1 SGHTA, CDR2 FQGNSA. The DNA of the CDR3 is TGTGCCAGATGGGAGGGGGCTCGGTATGGCTACACCTTC. Amino acids: CARWEGARYGYTF.

This chain joins TRBV4-1 and TRBJ2-5; TRBD2 aligns across 7 bases. Germline CDR1 and CDR2: MGHRA and YSYEKL. CDR3 length: 16 residues. V gave up 3 bases and J gave up 3 bases; unmatched junction bases: 10. The DNA of the CDR3 is TGCGCCAGCAGCCACTCAAAAGCGGGATCAAAAGAGACCCAGTACTTC. This gives the protein CASSHSKAGSKETQYF.

This chain joins TRBV6-6 and TRBJ2-7, with 8 positions matching TRBD1. Germline-derived CDR1 and CDR2 are MNHNY and SVGAGI (reference sequence). With 2 bases clipped from V and 5 bases from J, the junction kept 11 bases outside the gene matches. This CDR3 spans 16 amino acids. CDR3 DNA sequence: TGTGCCAGCAGTTACCTGGACAGGGAGCACTTGAACGAGCAGTACTTC. It codes for CASSYLDREHLNEQYF.

V is TRBV12-3 or TRBV12-4 and J is TRBJ2-1, with a possible D match to TRBD2 (5 bases). With 3 bases removed from V and 12 bases from J, the gap between germline ends came to 18 bases. This CDR3 has 14 residues. Here the CDR3 reads CASSLAPRGTGQFF. The CDR3 bases are TGTGCCAGCAGTTTGGCTCCCCGGGGAACGGGGCAGTTCTTC.

This clonotype was seen a few times. The chain has TRBV6-1 and TRBJ2-1; D may be TRBD1 (6 bases). V was pared by 3 bases and J by 0 bases, with 9 bases between. Germline V CDR1 and CDR2: MNHNS, SASEGT. The CDR3 covers 15 residues. CDR3 region: CASSDIGGSYNEQFF. CDR3 coding DNA: TGTGCCAGCAGTGATATAGGGGGCTCCTACAATGAGCAGTTCTTC.

The chain joins TRBV4-3 to TRBJ1-5; D is unresolved. The CDR3 consists of 15 residues. Trimming took 0 bases from V and 6 from J, leaving 12 bases between them. Germline V gene lookup returns CDR1 LGHNA and CDR2 YSLEER. CDR3 sequence reads: CASSQDGVSGQPQHF. CDR3 nucleotide sequence: TGCGCCAGCAGCCAAGACGGAGTGAGCGGTCAGCCCCAGCATTTT.

This clonotype turned up a few times. The chain has TRBV25-1 and TRBJ1-5, with D perhaps TRBD1 (5 bases). Germline V lookup: CDR1 MGHDK, CDR2 SYGVNS. Deletions cut 1 base from V and 3 bases from J, with 10 bases between. The CDR3 spans 15 residues. CDR3 DNA sequence: TGTGCCAGCAGTGAATCCTGGGGGAACAATCAGCCCCAGCATTTT. Residues: CASSESWGNNQPQHF.

V usage is TRBV4-1 and J usage is TRBJ2-1, with TRBD2 identical over 7 bases. CDR3 length: 15 amino acids. Germline V lookup: CDR1 MGHRA, CDR2 YSYEKL. The junction had 5 bases not matched to a gene; V was cut back by 6 bases and J by 0 bases. The CDR3 DNA follows: TGCGCCAGCAGGGCAGCGGGGTTCTCCTACAATGAGCAGTTCTTC. Its protein is CASRAAGFSYNEQFF.